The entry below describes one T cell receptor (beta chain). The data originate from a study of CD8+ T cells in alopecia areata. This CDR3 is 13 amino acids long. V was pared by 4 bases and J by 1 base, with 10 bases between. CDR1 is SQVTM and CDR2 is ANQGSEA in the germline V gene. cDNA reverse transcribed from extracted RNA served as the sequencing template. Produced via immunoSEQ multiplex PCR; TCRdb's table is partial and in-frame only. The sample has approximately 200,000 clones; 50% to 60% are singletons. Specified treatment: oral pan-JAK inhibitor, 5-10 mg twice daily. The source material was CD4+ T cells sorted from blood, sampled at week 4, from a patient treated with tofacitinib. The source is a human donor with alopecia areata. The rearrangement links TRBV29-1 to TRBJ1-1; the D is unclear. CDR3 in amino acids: CSVAGRANTEAFF. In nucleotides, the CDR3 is TGCAGCGTTGCAGGCCGGGCGAACACTGAAGCTTTCTTT.